This entry is about one TCR beta chain. Its ends do not fully match the called genes, so a read error is possible. The germline V gene encodes CDR1 LGHNA and CDR2 YNFKEQ. The CDR3 has 16 amino acids. The sample originates from a study of tumor and adjacent non-tumor tissue in lung cancer. Three rounds of nested PCR, following a modified ARM-PCR protocol, produced the TCRbeta library. TCRdb redid the calling of the multiplex PCR reads with MiXCR, one entry per CDR3 protein. Of 78,000 or so distinct CDR3 sequences detected, 80% appear once; the ten largest clones hold approximately 12%. This sample's RNA came from whole unsorted tissue.

Input material: lung tumor tissue. V and J are TRBV4-2 and TRBJ2-3; D gene uncertain. The source of this sequence is a woman aged 45 to 65 with non-small cell lung cancer. CDR3 sequence: CASSNDLERARDTHYF. CDR3 in DNA: TGTGCCAGCAGCAACGATCTCGAAAGAGCGAGAGATACGCACTATTTT.